The T cell receptor beta chain described here comes from a study of OX40 agonist ivuxolimab in advanced cancers. About the study: Males comprised roughly four fifths of the group, whose mean age was roughly 60 years (range 23 to 79). The eligibility criteria allowed prior anti-PD-1, anti-PD-L1 or anti-CTLA-4 therapy, and roughly 39% had some.

Some clones are missing from TCRdb's copy, which holds only in-frame ones; the method was immunoSEQ multiplex PCR. Among 70,000 or so clones listed, roughly 89% were seen once. Deletions cut 5 bases from V and 1 base from J, with 20 bases between. The CDR3 sequence is 17 residues long. Looked up from germline, CDR1 is SEHNR and CDR2 is FQNEAQ (reference sequence). This rearrangement joins TRBV7-9 to TRBJ2-5; possibly TRBD1 for D (5 bases). The specimen comprised CD4+ or CD8+ T cells sorted from blood, sampled in a trial of the OX40 agonist ivuxolimab. The TCR sequence derives from an adult with an advanced solid tumor such as melanoma, head and neck, liver or kidney cancer. The CDR3 region is CASSQSRVVQSQETQYF. CDR3 bases: TGTGCCAGCAGCCAATCCAGGGTTGTACAAAGCCAAGAGACCCAGTACTTC.